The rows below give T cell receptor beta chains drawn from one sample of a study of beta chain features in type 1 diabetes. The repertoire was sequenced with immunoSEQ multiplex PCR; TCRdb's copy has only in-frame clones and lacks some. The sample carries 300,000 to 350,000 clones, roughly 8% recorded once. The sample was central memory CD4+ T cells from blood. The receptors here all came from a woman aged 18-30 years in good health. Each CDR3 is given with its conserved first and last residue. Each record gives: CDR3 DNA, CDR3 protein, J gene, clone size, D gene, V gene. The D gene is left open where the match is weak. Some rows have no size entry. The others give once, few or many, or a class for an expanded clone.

TGTGCCAGCAGTGCCCTGACAGGGATGGAGACCCAGTACTTC | CASSALTGMETQYF | TRBJ2-5 | few | TRBD1 | TRBV6-5
TGTGCCAGCAGCTTAGGCCCAGGGGGCAACTATGGCTACACCTTC | CASSLGPGGNYGYTF | TRBJ1-2 | NA | TRBD1 | TRBV7-2
TGTGCCAGCAGCTCCCAACCGGGGATCTACGAGCAGTACTTC | CASSSQPGIYEQYF | TRBJ2-7 | few | NA | TRBV11-2
TGTGCCAGCTCACCGATTCCCAGGGAAGCTTTCTTT | CASSPIPREAFF | TRBJ1-1 | few | NA | TRBV18
TGCAGCGTTGTTGGGGGAACTGACTACGAGCAGTACTTC | CSVVGGTDYEQYF | TRBJ2-7 | NA | NA | TRBV29-1
TGTGCCAGCAGCTTAGGTCCTAACGAGGGGGAGCTGTTTTTT | CASSLGPNEGELFF | TRBJ2-2 | few | NA | TRBV7-3
TGCGCCAGCAGCTTGGCCTTGCGCGGGGACCACAATGAGCAGTTCTTC | CASSLALRGDHNEQFF | TRBJ2-1 | few | NA | TRBV5-1
TGTGCCAGCAGTGAAGCGAGGGTAGCGGGGAACTACGAGCAGTACTTC | CASSEARVAGNYEQYF | TRBJ2-7 | few | TRBD2 | TRBV13
TGTGCCACCGAACAGGGTACGGGCACAGATACGCAGTATTTT | CATEQGTGTDTQYF | TRBJ2-3 | many | NA | TRBV10-3
TGTGCCAGCAGCTTAGAAACAGGCCTGGGGAACACTGAAGCTTTCTTT | CASSLETGLGNTEAFF | TRBJ1-1 | few | NA | TRBV11-2
TGTGCCAGCAGCGCTGGACCCTCACGAGGGAACATTCAGTACTTC | CASSAGPSRGNIQYF | TRBJ2-4 | NA | NA | TRBV5-6
TGTGCCAGCAGCCCAGGACAGGGTTCCGGGGAGCTGTTTTTT | CASSPGQGSGELFF | TRBJ2-2 | NA | TRBD1 | TRBV7-2
TGTGCCAGCAGTCTTAATAGCGGGAGACGGGATGAGCAGTTCTTC | CASSLNSGRRDEQFF | TRBJ2-1 | NA | TRBD2 | TRBV28
TGTGCCAGTGTCCGACGGACAGGGGTCGGGGAGCTGTTTTTT | CASVRRTGVGELFF | TRBJ2-2 | few | TRBD1 | TRBV6-5
TGTGCCAGCAGCGCATATAAGGGGGGGCGGCCCCATGAGCAGTTCTTC | CASSAYKGGRPHEQFF | TRBJ2-1 | few | NA | TRBV11-3
TGCGCCAGCAGCCAAGTAGACGGGGAGCAGTACTTC | CASSQVDGEQYF | TRBJ2-7 | NA | NA | TRBV4-1
TGTGCCATCAGGGGGACTAGCGGGATCACAGATACGCAGTATTTT | CAIRGTSGITDTQYF | TRBJ2-3 | NA | TRBD2 | TRBV10-3
TGTGCCAGCAGCTCTAGCGGGATGGGAGAGACCCAGTACTTC | CASSSSGMGETQYF | TRBJ2-5 | NA | TRBD2 | TRBV7-2
TGTGCCAGCAGCCAAGGGAGCGGGAGGGCCTTTCCTGAGCAGTTCTTC | CASSQGSGRAFPEQFF | TRBJ2-1 | few | TRBD2 | TRBV14
TGCGCCAGCAGCTTCTCTAGGGTGGATCGTCGCTACAATGAGCAGTTCTTC | CASSFSRVDRRYNEQFF | TRBJ2-1 | few | NA | TRBV5-1
TGTGCCAGCAGCTTCCGGCCTCGAGGACTAGCGGCCATGGGGAATGAGCAGTTCTTC | CASSFRPRGLAAMGNEQFF | TRBJ2-1 | NA | TRBD2 | TRBV7-2
TGTGCCAGCAGCTTGGATGAGACCCAGTACTTC | CASSLDETQYF | TRBJ2-5 | NA | NA | TRBV5-4
TGTGCCAGCAGTGGGAGAGGATATGGCTACACCTTC | CASSGRGYGYTF | TRBJ1-2 | NA | NA | TRBV6-6
TGTGCCATCACGGGCGGGGCGAGCTCCTACGAGCAGTACTTC | CAITGGASSYEQYF | TRBJ2-7 | NA | NA | TRBV10-3
TGTGCCAGCAGTGTTGGGACCAATACGCAGTATTTT | CASSVGTNTQYF | TRBJ2-3 | few | NA | TRBV2
TGTGCCAGCAGCGTAGGGATTAGCGGGAGGGTAAATGAGCAGTTCTTC | CASSVGISGRVNEQFF | TRBJ2-1 | many | TRBD2 | TRBV9
TGCGCCAGCAGCGAAGCCAGCACAGATACGCAGTATTTT | CASSEASTDTQYF | TRBJ2-3 | NA | NA | TRBV5-1
TGTGCCAGCAGCATAGGCGGATCTATTCGGGCCCAGTACTTC | CASSIGGSIRAQYF | TRBJ2-5 | many | NA | TRBV28
TGTGCCACCAGCACCGGACAGGGGTACCTGAATACGCAGTATTTT | CATSTGQGYLNTQYF | TRBJ2-3 | few | TRBD1 | TRBV15
TGTGCCAGCAGCTTATTCTTAACAGCTAATGAAAAACTGTTTTTT | CASSLFLTANEKLFF | TRBJ1-4 | few | NA | TRBV7-9
TGTGCCAGCAGTCTTCTCTCCACTGAAGCTTTCTTT | CASSLLSTEAFF | TRBJ1-1 | NA | NA | TRBV2
TGTGCCAGTAGTCGTACGGGCGGCTACACCTTC | CASSRTGGYTF | TRBJ1-2 | many | NA | TRBV19
TGTGCCAGCAGTGCACCCCCCCTCTACTACACCTTC | CASSAPPLYYTF | TRBJ1-2 | few | NA | TRBV28
TGTGCCAGCAGTGCAGGTGACAGGGTCTCCTACGAGCAGTACTTC | CASSAGDRVSYEQYF | TRBJ2-7 | few | TRBD1 | TRBV25-1
TGTGCCAGTAGTCTCAAAGGGCAGGGGAACTACGAGCAGTACTTC | CASSLKGQGNYEQYF | TRBJ2-7 | few | NA | TRBV19
TGTGCCAGCAGCCAGATTACAGCGAACACTGAAGCTTTCTTT | CASSQITANTEAFF | TRBJ1-1 | many | NA | TRBV4-2
TGTGCCAGCAGCCAAGAGCCTGGCGGGAGTCTGAACAATGAGCAGTTCTTC | CASSQEPGGSLNNEQFF | TRBJ2-1 | few | TRBD2 | TRBV4-2